This T cell receptor beta chain was obtained from a study of blood T cell repertoires in COVID-19. Study information: Donors in the United States, Italy and Spain gave samples during acute or convalescent COVID-19. T cells, B-cell-depleted T cells, or PBMCs provided the cDNA or gDNA that served as material.

Study processing details: Estimated nucleated cell counts came from reference gene primer amplification. Profiled with immunoSEQ multiplex PCR; TCRdb holds only in-frame clones, not every one. For V, J and clone size, that table is used; D and trimming come from the DNA. In the table there are tens of thousands of clones, 82% of which are singletons. This CDR3 has 13 amino acids. Germline trimming cut 3 bases from V and 4 bases from J; bases unmatched to any gene: 1. CDR1 and CDR2 from the germline V gene are SGHDN and FVKESK. Sequencing was done on a sample of peripheral blood. The V call is TRBV14, the J call TRBJ1-1; 8 nucleotides match TRBD1. This receptor was identified in a man aged 80 or over with acute or convalescent COVID-19. This CDR3 reads CASSHDRGTEAFF. For the CDR3, the DNA is TGTGCCAGCAGCCACGACAGGGGCACTGAAGCTTTCTTT.